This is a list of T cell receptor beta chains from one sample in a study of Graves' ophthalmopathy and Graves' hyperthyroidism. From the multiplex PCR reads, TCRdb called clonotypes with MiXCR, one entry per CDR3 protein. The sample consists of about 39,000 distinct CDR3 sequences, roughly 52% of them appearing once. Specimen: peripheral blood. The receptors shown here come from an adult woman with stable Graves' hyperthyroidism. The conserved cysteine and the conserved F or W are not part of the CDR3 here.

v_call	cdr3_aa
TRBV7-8	ASSPHRGSYEQY
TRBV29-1	SVGGDRVKQY
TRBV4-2	ASRGLAGVSDTQY
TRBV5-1	ASSPDGGGLQSLH
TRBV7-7	ASSLGQGDNSPLH
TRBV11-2	ASSFTSGRVVNEQY
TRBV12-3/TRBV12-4	ASSSSEKLF
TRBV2	ASSAEGSSGANVLT
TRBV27	ASIKNLGTEAF
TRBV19	ASSIGGPDRRGKQPQH
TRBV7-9	ASSLAGVSDTQY
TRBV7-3	ASSATSSGRYEQY
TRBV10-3	AISSGTNTGELF
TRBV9	ASSGDPGGFGGTDTQY
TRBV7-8	ASSQGRETQY
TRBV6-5	ASSYSGTSGTQY